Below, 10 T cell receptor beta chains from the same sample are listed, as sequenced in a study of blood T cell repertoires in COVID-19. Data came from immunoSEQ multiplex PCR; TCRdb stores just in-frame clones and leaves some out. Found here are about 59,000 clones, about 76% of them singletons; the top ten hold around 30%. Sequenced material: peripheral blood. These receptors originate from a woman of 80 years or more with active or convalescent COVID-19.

The CDR3, as DNA: TGTGCCAGCAGTGAAGCTTGGCAGGGGAACACTGAAGCTTTCTTT. Translation: CASSEAWQGNTEAFF. The chain is built from TRBV6-1 and TRBJ1-1; a possible D gene is TRBD1 (5 bases). V lost 0 bases and J lost 1, with 9 bases in between. The CDR3 extends over 15 amino acids. Looked up from germline, CDR1 is MNHNS and CDR2 is SASEGT.

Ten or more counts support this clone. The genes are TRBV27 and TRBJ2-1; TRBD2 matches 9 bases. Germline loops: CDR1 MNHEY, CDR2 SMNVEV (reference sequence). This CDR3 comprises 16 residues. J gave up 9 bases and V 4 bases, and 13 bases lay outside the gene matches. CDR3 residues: CASSSPFGGGAPEQFF. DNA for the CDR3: TGTGCCAGCAGTTCACCCTTTGGCGGGGGGGCCCCTGAGCAGTTCTTC.

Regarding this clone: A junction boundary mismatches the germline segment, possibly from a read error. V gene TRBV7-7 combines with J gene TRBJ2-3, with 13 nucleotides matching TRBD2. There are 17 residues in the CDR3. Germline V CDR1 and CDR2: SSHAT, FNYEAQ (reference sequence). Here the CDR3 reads CASSLGGLAGALDTQYF. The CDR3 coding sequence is TGTGCTAGCAGCTTAGGAGGACTAGCGGGGGCCTTAGATACGCAGTATTTT.

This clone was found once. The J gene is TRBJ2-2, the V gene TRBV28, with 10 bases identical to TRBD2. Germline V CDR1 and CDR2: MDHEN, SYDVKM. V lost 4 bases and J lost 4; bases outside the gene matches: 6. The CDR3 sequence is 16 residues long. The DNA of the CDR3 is TGTGCCAGCAGTTCTCCTGGGACTAGCGCCACCGGGGAGCTGTTTTTT. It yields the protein CASSSPGTSATGELFF.

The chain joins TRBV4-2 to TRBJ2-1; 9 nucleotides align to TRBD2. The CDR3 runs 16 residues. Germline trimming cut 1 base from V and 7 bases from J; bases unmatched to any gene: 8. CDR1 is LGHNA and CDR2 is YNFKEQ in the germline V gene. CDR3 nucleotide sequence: TGTGCCAGCAGCCAAGGGTCGGCTAGCGGGGTTAATGAGCAGTTCTTC. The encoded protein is CASSQGSASGVNEQFF.

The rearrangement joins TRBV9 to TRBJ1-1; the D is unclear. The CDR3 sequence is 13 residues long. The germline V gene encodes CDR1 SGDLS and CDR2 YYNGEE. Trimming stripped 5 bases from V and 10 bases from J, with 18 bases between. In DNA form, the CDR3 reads TGTGCCAGCAGTCGACCCTCGCAGGAGGGAGCTTTCTTT. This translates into CASSRPSQEGAFF.

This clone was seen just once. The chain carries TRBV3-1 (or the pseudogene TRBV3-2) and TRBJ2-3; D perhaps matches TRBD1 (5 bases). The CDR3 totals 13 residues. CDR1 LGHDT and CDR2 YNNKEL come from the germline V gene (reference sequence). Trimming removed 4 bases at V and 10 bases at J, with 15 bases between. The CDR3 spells CASSPPQAPAQYF. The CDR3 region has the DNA TGTGCCAGCAGCCCCCCACAGGCCCCGGCGCAGTATTTT.

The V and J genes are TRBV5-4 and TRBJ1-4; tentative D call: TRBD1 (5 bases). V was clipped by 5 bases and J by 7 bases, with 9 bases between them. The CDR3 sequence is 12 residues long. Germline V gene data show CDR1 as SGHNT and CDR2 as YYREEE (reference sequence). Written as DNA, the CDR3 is TGTGCCAGCAGTTACGACAGTGAAAAACTGTTTTTT. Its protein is CASSYDSEKLFF.

The CDR3, as DNA: TGTGCCAGCAGCAGCCCCGGGAGTAACTATGGCTACACCTTC. Translation gives CASSSPGSNYGYTF. V is TRBV7-9 and J is TRBJ1-2; D gene unclear. The CDR3 has 14 amino acids. Trimming stripped 5 bases from V and 1 base from J, with 11 bases between. Germline CDR1 is SEHNR and CDR2 is FQNEAQ (reference sequence).

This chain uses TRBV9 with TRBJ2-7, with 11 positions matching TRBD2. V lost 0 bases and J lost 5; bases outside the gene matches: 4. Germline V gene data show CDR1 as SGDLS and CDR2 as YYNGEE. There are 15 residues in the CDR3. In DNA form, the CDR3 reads TGTGCCAGCAGCGTAGATTCTAGCGGGGGGAACGAGCAGTACTTC. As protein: CASSVDSSGGNEQYF.